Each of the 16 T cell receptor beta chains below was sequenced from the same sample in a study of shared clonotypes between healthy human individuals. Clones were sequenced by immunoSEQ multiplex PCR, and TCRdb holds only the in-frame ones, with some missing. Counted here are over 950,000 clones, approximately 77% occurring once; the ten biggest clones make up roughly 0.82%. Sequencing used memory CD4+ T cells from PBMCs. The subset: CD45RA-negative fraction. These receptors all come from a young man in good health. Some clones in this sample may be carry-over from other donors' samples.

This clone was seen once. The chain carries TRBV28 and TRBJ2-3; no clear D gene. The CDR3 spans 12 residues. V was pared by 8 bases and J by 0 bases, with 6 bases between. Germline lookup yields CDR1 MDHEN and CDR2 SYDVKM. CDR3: CASLASTDTQYF. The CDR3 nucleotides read TGTGCCAGCTTGGCTAGCACAGATACGCAGTATTTT.

CDR3 DNA sequence: TGTGCCAGCAGCCAAGATTTGGGGCTGAACACTGAAGCTTTCTTT. Translated: CASSQDLGLNTEAFF. The chain combines TRBV4-2 with TRBJ1-1; maybe TRBD1 (5 bases). The CDR3 contains 15 residues. Trimming removed 0 bases at V and 0 bases at J, with 8 bases between. The V gene's germline CDR1 is LGHNA and CDR2 YNFKEQ.

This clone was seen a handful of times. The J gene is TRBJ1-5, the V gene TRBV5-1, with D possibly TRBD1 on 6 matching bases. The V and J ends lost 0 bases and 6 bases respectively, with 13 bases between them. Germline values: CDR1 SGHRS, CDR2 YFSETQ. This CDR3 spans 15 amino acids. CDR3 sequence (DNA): TGCGCCAGCAGCTTGGTTCCAGGGGAACGTCAGCCCCAGCATTTT. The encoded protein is CASSLVPGERQPQHF.

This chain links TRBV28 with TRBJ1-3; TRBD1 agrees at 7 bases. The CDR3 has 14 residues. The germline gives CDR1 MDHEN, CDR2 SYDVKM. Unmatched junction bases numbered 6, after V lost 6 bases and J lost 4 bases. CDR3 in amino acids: CASSPRTGGNTIYF. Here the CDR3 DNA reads TGTGCCAGCAGCCCCCGGACAGGCGGAAACACCATATATTTT.

CDR3 nucleotides: TGTGCAAGTCGCTTCGGGGCGGAGGGCACTGAAGCTTTCTTT. It is translated as CASRFGAEGTEAFF. J is TRBJ1-1 and V is TRBV12-2. TRBV12-2 is a listed pseudogene. There are 14 residues in the CDR3.

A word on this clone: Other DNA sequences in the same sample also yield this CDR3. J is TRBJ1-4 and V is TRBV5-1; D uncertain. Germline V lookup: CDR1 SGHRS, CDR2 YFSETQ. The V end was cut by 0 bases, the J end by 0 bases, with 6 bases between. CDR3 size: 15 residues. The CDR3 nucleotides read TGCGCCAGCAGCTTGGCCGGTGCAACTAATGAAAAACTGTTTTTT. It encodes CASSLAGATNEKLFF. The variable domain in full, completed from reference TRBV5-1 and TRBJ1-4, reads KAGVTQTPRYLIKTRGQQVTLSCSPISGHRSVSWYQQTPGQGLQFLFEYFSETQRNKGNFPGRFSGRQFSNSRSEMNVSTLELGDSALYLCASSLAGATNEKLFFGSGTQLSVL.

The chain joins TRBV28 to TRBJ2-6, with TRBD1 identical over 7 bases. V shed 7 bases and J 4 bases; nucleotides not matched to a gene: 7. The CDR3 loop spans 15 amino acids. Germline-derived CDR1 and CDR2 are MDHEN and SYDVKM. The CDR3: CASTSTGFGANVLTF. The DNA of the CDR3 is TGTGCCAGCACCTCGACAGGGTTCGGGGCCAACGTCCTGACTTTC.

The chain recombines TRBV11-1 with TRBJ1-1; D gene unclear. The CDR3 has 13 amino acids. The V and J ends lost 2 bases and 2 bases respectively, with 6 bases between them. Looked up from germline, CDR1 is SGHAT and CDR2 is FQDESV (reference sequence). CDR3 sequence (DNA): TGTGCCAGCAGCTTATGGGATAACACTGAAGCTTTCTTT. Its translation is CASSLWDNTEAFF.

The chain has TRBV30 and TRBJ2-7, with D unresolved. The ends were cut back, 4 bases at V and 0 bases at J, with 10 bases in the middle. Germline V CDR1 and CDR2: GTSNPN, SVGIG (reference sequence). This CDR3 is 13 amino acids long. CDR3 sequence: CAWIKKSSYEQYF. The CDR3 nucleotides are TGTGCCTGGATTAAAAAGAGCTCCTACGAGCAGTACTTC. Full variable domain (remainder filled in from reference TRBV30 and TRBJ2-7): SQTIHQWPATLVQPVGSPLSLECTVEGTSNPNLYWYRQAAGRGLQLLFYSVGIGQISSEVPQNLSASRPQDRQFILSSKKLLLSDSGFYLCAWIKKSSYEQYFGPGTRLTVT.

As DNA, the CDR3 is TGTGCCAGCAGTAAAGGACAGGGCGGCAACACTGAAGCTTTCTTT. Its translation: CASSKGQGGNTEAFF. This chain uses TRBV6-5 with TRBJ1-1, with 8 bases lining up with TRBD1. V dropped 5 bases and J dropped 2; count of bases not matched to a gene: 7. CDR3 length: 15 residues. The germline V gene has CDR1 MNHEY and CDR2 SVGAGI.

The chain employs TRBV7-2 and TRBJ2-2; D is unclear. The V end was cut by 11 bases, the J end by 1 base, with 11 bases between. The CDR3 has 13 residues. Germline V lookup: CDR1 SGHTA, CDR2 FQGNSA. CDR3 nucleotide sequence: TGTGCCCGCCAAGTTATGAACACCGGGGAGCTGTTTTTT. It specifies CARQVMNTGELFF.

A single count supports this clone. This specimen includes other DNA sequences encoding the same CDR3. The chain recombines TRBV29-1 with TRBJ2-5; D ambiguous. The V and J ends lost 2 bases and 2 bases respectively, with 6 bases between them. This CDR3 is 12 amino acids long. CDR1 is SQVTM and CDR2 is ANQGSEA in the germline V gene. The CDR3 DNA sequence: TGCAGCGTTGAACCCCAGCAAGAGACCCAGTACTTC. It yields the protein CSVEPQQETQYF.

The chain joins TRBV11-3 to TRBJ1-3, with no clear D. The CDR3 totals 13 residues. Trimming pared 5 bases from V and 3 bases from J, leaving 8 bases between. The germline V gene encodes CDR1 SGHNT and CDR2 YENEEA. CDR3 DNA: TGTGCCAGCAGCCCTGTGGGTGGAAACACCATATATTTT. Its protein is CASSPVGGNTIYF.

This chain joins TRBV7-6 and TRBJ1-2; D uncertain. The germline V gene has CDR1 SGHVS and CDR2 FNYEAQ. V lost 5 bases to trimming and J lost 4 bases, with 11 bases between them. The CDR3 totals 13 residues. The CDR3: CASSLENGYGYTF. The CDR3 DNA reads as TGTGCCAGCAGCCTCGAAAATGGCTATGGCTACACCTTC.

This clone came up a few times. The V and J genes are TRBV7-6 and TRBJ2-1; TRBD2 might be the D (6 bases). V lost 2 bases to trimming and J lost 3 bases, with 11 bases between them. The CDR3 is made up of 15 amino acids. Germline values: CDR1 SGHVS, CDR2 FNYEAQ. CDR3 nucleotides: TGTGCCAGCAGCTTAAGCGGGTATAACTACAATGAGCAGTTCTTC. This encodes CASSLSGYNYNEQFF.

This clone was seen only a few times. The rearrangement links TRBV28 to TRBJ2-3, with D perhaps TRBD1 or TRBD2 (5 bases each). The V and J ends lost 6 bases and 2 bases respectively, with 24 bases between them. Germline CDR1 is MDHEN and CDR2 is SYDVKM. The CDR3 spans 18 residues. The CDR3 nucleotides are TGTGCCAGCAGGGGGCTTTTGAGACCCCGAGGGAACACAGATACGCAGTATTTT. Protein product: CASRGLLRPRGNTDTQYF.